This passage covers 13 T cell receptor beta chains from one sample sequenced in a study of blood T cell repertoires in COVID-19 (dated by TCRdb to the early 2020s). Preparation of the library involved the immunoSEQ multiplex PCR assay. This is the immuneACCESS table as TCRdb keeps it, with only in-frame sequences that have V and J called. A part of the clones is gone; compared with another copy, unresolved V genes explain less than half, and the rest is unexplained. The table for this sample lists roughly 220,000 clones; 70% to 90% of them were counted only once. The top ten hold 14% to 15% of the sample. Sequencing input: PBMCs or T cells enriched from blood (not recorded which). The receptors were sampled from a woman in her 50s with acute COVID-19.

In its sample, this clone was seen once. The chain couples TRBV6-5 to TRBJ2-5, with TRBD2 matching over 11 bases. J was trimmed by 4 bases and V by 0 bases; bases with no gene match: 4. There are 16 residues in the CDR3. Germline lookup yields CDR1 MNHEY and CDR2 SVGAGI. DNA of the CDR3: TGTGCCAGCAGTTACTCACTAGCGGGAGTCCCAGAGACCCAGTACTTC. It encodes CASSYSLAGVPETQYF.

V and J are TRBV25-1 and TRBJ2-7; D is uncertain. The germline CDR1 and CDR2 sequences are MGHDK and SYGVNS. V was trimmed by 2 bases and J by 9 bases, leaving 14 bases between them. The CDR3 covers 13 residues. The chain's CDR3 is CASSENWQTRQYF. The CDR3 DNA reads TGTGCCAGCAGTGAAAATTGGCAAACCCGGCAGTACTTC.

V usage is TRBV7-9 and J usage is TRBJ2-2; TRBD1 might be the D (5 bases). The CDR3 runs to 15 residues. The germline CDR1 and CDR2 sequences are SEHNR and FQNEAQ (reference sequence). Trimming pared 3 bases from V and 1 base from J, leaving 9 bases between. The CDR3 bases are TGTGCCAGCAGCTTGGGTAGGGGGAACACCGGGGAGCTGTTTTTT. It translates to CASSLGRGNTGELFF.

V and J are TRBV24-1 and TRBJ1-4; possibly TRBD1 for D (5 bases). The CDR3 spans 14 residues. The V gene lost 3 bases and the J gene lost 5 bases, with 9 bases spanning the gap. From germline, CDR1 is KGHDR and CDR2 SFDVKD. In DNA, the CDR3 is TGTGCCACCAGTGATGCAGGGAAGAATGAAAAACTGTTTTTT. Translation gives CATSDAGKNEKLFF.

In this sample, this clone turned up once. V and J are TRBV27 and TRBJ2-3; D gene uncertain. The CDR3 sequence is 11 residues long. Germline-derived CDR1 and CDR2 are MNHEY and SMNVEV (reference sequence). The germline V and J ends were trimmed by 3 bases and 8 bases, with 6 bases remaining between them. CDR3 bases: TGTGCCAGCAGTTTTAGTGCTACGCAGTATTTT. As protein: CASSFSATQYF.

In nucleotides, the CDR3 is TGTGCCAGTAGTCCCTCTCGGCAGGTAACAGATACGCAGTATTTT. Amino acid sequence: CASSPSRQVTDTQYF. The chain couples TRBV19 to TRBJ2-3; no reliable D call. With 5 bases removed from V and 3 bases from J, the gap between germline ends came to 15 bases. From germline, CDR1 is LNHDA and CDR2 SQIVND (reference sequence). The CDR3 consists of 15 residues.

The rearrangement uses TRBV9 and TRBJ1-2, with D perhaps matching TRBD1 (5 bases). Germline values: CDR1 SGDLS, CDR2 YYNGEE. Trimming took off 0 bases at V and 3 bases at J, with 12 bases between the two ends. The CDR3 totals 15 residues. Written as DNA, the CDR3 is TGTGCCAGCAGCGTAGGGGGCACCTCGGACTATGGCTACACCTTC. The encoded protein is CASSVGGTSDYGYTF.

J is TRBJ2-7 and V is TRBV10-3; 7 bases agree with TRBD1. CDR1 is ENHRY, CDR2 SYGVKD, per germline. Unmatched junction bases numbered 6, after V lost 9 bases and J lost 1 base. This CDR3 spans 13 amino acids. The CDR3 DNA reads TGTGCCATGGGAAGGGACAGTTCCTACGAGCAGTACTTC. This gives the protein CAMGRDSSYEQYF.

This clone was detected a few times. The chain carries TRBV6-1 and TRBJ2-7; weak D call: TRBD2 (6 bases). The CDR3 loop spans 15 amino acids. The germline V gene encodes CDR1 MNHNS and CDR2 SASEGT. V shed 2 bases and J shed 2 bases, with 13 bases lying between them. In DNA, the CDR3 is TGTGCCAGCAGTGAAAGGATGGGGGGAACCTACGAGCAGTACTTC. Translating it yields CASSERMGGTYEQYF.

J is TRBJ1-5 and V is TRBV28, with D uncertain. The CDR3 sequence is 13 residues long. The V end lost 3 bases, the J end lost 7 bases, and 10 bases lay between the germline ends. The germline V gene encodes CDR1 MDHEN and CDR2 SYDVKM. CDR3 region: CASSLGGFQPQHF. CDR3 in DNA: TGTGCCAGCAGTTTGGGAGGGTTCCAGCCCCAGCATTTT.

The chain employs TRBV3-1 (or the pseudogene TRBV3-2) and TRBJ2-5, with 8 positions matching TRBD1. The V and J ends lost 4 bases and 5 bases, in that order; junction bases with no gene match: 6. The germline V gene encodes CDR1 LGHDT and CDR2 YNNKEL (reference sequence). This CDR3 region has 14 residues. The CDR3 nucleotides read TGTGCCAGCAGCCCCGACAGGGGATGGGAGACCCAGTACTTC. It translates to CASSPDRGWETQYF.

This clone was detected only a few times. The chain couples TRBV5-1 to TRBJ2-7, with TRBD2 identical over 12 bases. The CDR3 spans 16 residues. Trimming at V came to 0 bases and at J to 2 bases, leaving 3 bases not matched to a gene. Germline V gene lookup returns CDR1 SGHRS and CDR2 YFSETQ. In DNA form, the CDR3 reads TGCGCCAGCAGCTTGGTTCCTAGCGGGAGGGCCTACGAGCAGTACTTC. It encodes CASSLVPSGRAYEQYF.

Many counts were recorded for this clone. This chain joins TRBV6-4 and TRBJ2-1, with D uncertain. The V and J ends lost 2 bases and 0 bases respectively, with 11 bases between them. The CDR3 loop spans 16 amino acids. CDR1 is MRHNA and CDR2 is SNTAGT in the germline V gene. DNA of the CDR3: TGTGCCAGCAGTGACACCCAGAGAGGCTCCTACAATGAGCAGTTCTTC. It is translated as CASSDTQRGSYNEQFF.